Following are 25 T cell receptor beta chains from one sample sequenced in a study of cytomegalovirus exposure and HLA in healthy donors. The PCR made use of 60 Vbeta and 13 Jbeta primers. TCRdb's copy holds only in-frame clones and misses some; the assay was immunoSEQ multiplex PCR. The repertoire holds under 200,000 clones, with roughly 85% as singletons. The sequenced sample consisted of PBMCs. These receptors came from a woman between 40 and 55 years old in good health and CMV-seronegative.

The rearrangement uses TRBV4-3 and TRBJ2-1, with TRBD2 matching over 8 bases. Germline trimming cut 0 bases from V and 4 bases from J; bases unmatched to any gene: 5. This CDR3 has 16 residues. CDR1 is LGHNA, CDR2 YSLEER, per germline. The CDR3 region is CASSQDLTSVYNEQFF. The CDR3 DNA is TGCGCCAGCAGCCAAGATCTGACTAGCGTGTACAATGAGCAGTTCTTC.

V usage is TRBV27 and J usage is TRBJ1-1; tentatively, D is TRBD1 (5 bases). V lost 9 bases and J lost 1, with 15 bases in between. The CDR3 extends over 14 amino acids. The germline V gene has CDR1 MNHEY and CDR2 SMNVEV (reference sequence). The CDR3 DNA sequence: TGTGCCAGGCCCCCGAAACAGGAGAACACTGAAGCTTTCTTT. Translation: CARPPKQENTEAFF.

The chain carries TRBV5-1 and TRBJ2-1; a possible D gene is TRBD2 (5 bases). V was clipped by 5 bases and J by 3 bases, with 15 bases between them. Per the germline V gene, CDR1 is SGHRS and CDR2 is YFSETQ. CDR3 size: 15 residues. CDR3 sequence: CASRLTGLNYNEQFF. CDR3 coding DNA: TGCGCCAGCAGACTGACGGGATTAAACTACAATGAGCAGTTCTTC.

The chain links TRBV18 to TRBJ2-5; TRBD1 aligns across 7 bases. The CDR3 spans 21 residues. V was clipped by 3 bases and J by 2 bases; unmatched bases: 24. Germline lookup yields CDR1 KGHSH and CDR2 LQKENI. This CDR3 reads CASSPTRIGVPGQPLQETQYF. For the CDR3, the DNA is TGTGCCAGCTCACCGACCAGGATTGGAGTACCGGGACAGCCCTTACAAGAGACCCAGTACTTC.

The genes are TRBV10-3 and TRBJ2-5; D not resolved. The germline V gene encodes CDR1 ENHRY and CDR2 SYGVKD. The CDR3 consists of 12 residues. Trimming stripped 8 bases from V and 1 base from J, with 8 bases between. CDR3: CAIGPSQETQYF. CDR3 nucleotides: TGTGCCATCGGTCCGAGCCAAGAGACCCAGTACTTC.

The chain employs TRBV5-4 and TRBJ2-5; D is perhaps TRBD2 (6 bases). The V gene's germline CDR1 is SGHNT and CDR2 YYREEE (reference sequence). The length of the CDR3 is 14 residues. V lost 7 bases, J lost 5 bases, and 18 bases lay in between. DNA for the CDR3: TGTGCCAGCTCCCCGGGCGGGGTGGAGGAGACCCAGTACTTC. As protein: CASSPGGVEETQYF.

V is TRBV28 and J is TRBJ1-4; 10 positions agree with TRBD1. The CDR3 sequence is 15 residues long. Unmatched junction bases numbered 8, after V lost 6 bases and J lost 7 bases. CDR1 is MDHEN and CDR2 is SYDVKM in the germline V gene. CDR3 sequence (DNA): TGTGCCAGCAGACCGACAGGGGGCATGGTTGAAAAACTGTTTTTT. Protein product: CASRPTGGMVEKLFF.

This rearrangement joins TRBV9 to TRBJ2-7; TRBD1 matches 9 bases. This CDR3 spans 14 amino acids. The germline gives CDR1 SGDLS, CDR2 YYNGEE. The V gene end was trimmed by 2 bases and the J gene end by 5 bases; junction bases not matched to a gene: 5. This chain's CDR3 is CASSVRTGGHEQYF. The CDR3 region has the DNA TGTGCCAGCAGCGTCCGCACAGGGGGCCACGAGCAGTACTTC.

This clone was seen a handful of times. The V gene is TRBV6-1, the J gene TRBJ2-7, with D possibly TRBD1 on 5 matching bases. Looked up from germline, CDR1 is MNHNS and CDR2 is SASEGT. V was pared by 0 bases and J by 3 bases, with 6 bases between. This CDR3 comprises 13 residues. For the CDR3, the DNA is TGTGCCAGCAGTGAAGCAGGGGTCTACGAGCAGTACTTC. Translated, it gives CASSEAGVYEQYF.

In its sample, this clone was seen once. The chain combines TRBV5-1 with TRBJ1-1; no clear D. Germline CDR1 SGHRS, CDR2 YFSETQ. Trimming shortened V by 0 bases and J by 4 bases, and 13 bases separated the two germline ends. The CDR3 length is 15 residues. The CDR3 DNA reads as TGCGCCAGCAGCTTGGGGGCAGTCGGGATCACTGAAGCTTTCTTT. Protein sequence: CASSLGAVGITEAFF.

The CDR3 sequence: CASSTFNEGVLSSYEQYF. DNA for the CDR3: TGTGCCAGCAGCACCTTTAACGAGGGGGTCCTTAGCTCCTACGAGCAGTACTTC. This chain joins TRBV7-3 and TRBJ2-7, with TRBD1 as a possible D gene (6 bases). The germline gives CDR1 SGHTA, CDR2 FQGTGA. There are 18 residues in the CDR3. Trimming stripped 5 bases from V and 0 bases from J, with 23 bases between.

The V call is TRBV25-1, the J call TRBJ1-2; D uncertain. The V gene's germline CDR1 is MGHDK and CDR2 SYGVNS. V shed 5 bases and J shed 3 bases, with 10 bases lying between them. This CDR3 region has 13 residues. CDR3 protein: CASSRGQHYGYTF. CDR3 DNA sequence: TGTGCCAGCAGTCGAGGGCAGCACTATGGCTACACCTTC.

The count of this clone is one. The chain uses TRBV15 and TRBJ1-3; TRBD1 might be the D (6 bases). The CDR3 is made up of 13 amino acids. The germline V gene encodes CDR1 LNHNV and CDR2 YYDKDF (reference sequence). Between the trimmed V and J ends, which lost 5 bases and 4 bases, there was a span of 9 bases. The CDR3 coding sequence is TGTGCCACCAGCCTCGGACAGGGAAACACCATATATTTT. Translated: CATSLGQGNTIYF.

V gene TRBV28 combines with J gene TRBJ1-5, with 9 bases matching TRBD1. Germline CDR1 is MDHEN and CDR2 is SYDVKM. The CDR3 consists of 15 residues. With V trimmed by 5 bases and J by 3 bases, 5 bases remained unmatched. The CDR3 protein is CASSPGQGYNQPQHF. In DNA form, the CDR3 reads TGTGCCAGCAGTCCGGGACAGGGTTACAATCAGCCCCAGCATTTT.

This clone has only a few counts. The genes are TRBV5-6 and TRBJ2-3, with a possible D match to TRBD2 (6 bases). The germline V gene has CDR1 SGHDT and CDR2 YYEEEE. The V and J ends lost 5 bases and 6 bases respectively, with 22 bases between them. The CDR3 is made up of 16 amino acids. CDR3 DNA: TGTGCCAGCAGGCCCGGCGGGACGGTCCCATCGGATACGCAGTATTTT. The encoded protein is CASRPGGTVPSDTQYF. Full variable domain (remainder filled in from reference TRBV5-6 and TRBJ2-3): DAGVTQSPTHLIKTRGQQVTLRCSPKSGHDTVSWYQQALGQGPQFIFQYYEEEERQRGNFPDRFSGHQFPNYSSELNVNALLLGDSALYLCASRPGGTVPSDTQYFGPGTRLTVL.

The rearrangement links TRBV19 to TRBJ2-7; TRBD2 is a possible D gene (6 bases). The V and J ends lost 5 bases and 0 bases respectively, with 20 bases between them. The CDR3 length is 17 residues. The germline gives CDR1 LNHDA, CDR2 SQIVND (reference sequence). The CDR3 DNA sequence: TGTGCCAGTAGTCCCCCGGGACTGGCCGATAGCTCCTACGAGCAGTACTTC. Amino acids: CASSPPGLADSSYEQYF. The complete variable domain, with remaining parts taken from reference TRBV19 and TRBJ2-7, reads DGGITQSPKYLFRKEGQNVTLSCEQNLNHDAMYWYRQDPGQGLRLIYYSQIVNDFQKGDIAEGYSVSREKKESFPLTVTSAQKNPTAFYLCASSPPGLADSSYEQYFGPGTRLTVT.

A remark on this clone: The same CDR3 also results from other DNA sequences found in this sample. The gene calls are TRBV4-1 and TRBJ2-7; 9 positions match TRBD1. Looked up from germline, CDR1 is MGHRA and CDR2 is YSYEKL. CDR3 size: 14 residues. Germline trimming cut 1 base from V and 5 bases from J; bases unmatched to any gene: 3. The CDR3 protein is CASSQVDRGDEQYF. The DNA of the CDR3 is TGCGCCAGCAGCCAAGTCGACAGGGGGGACGAGCAGTACTTC.

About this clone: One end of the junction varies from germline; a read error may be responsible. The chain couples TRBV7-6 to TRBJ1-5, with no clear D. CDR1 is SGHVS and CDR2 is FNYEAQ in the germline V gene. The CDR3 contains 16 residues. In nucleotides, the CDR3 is TGTGCCAGCAGCTTACGCGCAGACCTTAGCGATCAGCCCCAGCATTTT. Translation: CASSLRADLSDQPQHF.

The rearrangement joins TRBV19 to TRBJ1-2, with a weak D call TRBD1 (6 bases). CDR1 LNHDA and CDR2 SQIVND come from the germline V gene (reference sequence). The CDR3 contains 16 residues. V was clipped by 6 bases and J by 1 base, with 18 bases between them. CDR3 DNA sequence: TGTGCCAGTAGAATACCTGTTGGGGACATTAACTATGGCTACACCTTC. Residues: CASRIPVGDINYGYTF. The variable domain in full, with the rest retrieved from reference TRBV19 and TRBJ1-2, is DGGITQSPKYLFRKEGQNVTLSCEQNLNHDAMYWYRQDPGQGLRLIYYSQIVNDFQKGDIAEGYSVSREKKESFPLTVTSAQKNPTAFYLCASRIPVGDINYGYTFGSGTRLTVV.

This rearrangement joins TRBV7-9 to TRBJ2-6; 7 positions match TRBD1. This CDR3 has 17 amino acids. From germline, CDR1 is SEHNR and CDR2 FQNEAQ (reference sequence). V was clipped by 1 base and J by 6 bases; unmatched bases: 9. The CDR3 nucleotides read TGTGCCAGCAGCTTAGATATAGACAGGGAAACGGCCAACGTCCTGACTTTC. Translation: CASSLDIDRETANVLTF.

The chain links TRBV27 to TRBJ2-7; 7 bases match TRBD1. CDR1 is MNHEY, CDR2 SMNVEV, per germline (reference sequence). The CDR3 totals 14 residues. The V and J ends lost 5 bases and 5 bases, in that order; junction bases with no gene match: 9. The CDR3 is CASSVGTALHEQYF. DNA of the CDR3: TGTGCCAGCAGTGTAGGGACAGCGCTCCACGAGCAGTACTTC.

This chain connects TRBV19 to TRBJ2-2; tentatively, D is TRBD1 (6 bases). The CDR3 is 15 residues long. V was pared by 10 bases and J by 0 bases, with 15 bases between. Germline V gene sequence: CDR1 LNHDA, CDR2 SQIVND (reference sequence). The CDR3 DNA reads TGTGCCACCACTAAGACAGGCGCGAACACCGGGGAGCTGTTTTTT. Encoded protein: CATTKTGANTGELFF.

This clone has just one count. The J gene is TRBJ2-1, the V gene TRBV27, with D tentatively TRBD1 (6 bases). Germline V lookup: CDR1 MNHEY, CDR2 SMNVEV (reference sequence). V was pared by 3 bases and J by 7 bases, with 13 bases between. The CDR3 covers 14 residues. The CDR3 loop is CASSLPGDRNEQFF. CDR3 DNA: TGTGCCAGCAGTTTGCCAGGGGATAGGAATGAGCAGTTCTTC.

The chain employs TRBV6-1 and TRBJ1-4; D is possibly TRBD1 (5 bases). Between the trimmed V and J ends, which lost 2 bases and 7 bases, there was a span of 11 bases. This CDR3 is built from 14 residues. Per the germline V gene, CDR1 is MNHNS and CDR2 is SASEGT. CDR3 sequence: CASSERGLGEKLFF. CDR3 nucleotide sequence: TGTGCCAGCAGTGAACGGGGGTTAGGTGAAAAACTGTTTTTT.

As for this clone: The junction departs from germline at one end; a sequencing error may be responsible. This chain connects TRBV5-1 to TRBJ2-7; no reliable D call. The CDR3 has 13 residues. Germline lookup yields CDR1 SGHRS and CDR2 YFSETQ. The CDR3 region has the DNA TGCGCCAGCCGCTTGGATCTCCCCCACGAGCAGTACTTC. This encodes CASRLDLPHEQYF.